This is a list of T cell receptor beta chains from one sample in a study of CD8 T cells in Susac syndrome. In TCRdb, the immunoSEQ multiplex PCR reads were re-called with MiXCR into one record per CDR3 protein. The profile shows about 120,000 distinct CDR3 sequences, approximately 94% of them singletons. Sequenced: CD4+ T cells from PBMCs. These receptors were taken from a human donor with multiple sclerosis. Both conserved end residues are part of each CDR3. Each record gives: V gene, clone size, J gene, D gene, CDR3 protein, CDR3 DNA. D genes are given only for firm matches. Expanded clones get a size class; other rows say once, few or many, or leave the size out.

TRBV20-1	-	TRBJ1-5	-	CSAPSGGAGQPQHF	TGCAGTGCCCCGAGCGGGGGGGCGGGTCAGCCCCAGCATTTT
TRBV30	-	TRBJ1-2	-	CAWNKASGYTF	TGTGCCTGGAATAAGGCGAGTGGCTACACCTTC
TRBV29-1	-	TRBJ2-2	TRBD2	CSVGERGGFHTGELFF	TGCAGCGTTGGGGAGCGGGGGGGGTTTCACACCGGGGAGCTGTTTTTT
TRBV19	-	TRBJ1-2	-	CASSIRGLHGYTF	TGTGCCAGTAGTATTAGAGGACTGCATGGCTACACCTTC
TRBV5-1	-	TRBJ2-3	-	CASSFRTDASTDTQYF	TGCGCCAGCAGCTTTCGGACGGACGCTAGCACAGATACGCAGTATTTT
TRBV29-1	-	TRBJ1-2	-	CSADGGGWGYTF	TGCAGCGCGGACGGGGGGGGCTGGGGCTACACCTTC
TRBV5-8	-	TRBJ2-2	-	CASTGWNTGELFF	TGTGCCAGCACGGGGTGGAACACCGGGGAGCTGTTTTTT
TRBV30	-	TRBJ1-4	-	CAHNKQGSEKLFF	TGTGCCCACAATAAGCAGGGGAGTGAAAAACTGTTTTTT
TRBV18	once	TRBJ1-2	-	CASSEQQGGRDGYTF	TGTGCCAGCTCAGAACAACAGGGAGGGAGAGATGGCTACACCTTC
TRBV30	once	TRBJ1-1	-	CAWSPSPPTEAFF	TGTGCCTGGAGTCCCTCTCCTCCCACTGAAGCTTTCTTT
TRBV5-6	-	TRBJ1-6	-	CASSLQNSPLHF	TGTGCCAGCAGCTTACAGAATTCACCCCTCCACTTT
TRBV5-4	-	TRBJ2-1	TRBD2	CASTFGGGPDEQFF	TGTGCCAGCACCTTTGGCGGGGGGCCGGATGAGCAGTTCTTC
TRBV3-1	-	TRBJ2-7	TRBD1	CASTRTGSSYEQYF	TGTGCCAGCACCAGGACAGGGAGCTCCTACGAGCAGTACTTC
TRBV30	-	TRBJ2-1	-	CAWSVKQTYNEQFF	TGTGCCTGGAGTGTAAAGCAAACCTACAATGAGCAGTTCTTC
TRBV7-9	-	TRBJ2-3	-	CASSLPADTQYF	TGTGCCAGCAGCTTACCAGCAGATACGCAGTATTTT
TRBV3-1	-	TRBJ2-5	-	CAAGGGGETQYF	TGTGCCGCCGGTGGGGGAGGCGAGACCCAGTACTTC
TRBV7-2	-	TRBJ2-3	-	CASRKSVSTDTQYF	TGTGCCAGCAGAAAGAGCGTTTCCACAGATACGCAGTATTTT
TRBV29-1	once	TRBJ1-1	-	CSVGGLGGDTEAFF	TGCAGCGTTGGGGGACTTGGGGGGGACACTGAAGCTTTCTTT
TRBV9	-	TRBJ2-2	-	CASSVERLSIANTGELFF	TGTGCCAGCAGCGTAGAGAGGCTCTCCATAGCGAACACCGGGGAGCTGTTTTTT
TRBV6-5	once	TRBJ2-1	-	CASSSRPGVSYNEQFF	TGTGCCAGCAGTTCTCGGCCGGGGGTCTCCTACAATGAGCAGTTCTTC
TRBV3-1	few	TRBJ2-7	-	CASSQVVSSYEQYF	TGTGCCAGCAGCCAAGTCGTGAGCTCCTACGAGCAGTACTTT
TRBV5-1	-	TRBJ1-1	TRBD1	CASSLYRGRDGNTEAFF	TGCGCCAGCAGCTTATACAGGGGGCGCGATGGGAACACTGAAGCTTTCTTT
TRBV25-1	few	TRBJ1-2	-	CASSVGVNYGYTF	TGTGCCAGCAGTGTTGGAGTCAACTATGGCTACACCTTC
TRBV20-1	-	TRBJ1-5	-	CSAARRDNQPQHF	TGCAGTGCTGCCCGTAGGGACAATCAGCCCCAGCATTTT
TRBV7-2	-	TRBJ2-2	-	CASSPRRVVGTGELFF	TGTGCCAGCAGCCCGAGAAGGGTTGTCGGCACCGGGGAGCTGTTTTTT
TRBV7-2	-	TRBJ2-1	-	CASSLRRPGQTRNEQFF	TGTGCCAGCAGCTTGCGCAGACCGGGACAAACACGGAATGAGCAGTTCTTC
TRBV12-3/TRBV12-4	-	TRBJ1-6	-	CASSAWRSLSYSYNSPLHF	TGTGCCAGCAGTGCCTGGCGCAGCTTATCCTACTCCTATAATTCACCCCTCCACTTT
TRBV3-1	-	TRBJ2-7	-	CASSLLSQHEQYF	TGTGCCAGCAGTCTCCTATCCCAACACGAGCAGTACTTC
TRBV18	-	TRBJ2-7	-	CASSPRQDSYEQYF	TGTGCCAGCTCACCCCGACAGGATTCCTACGAGCAGTACTTC
TRBV5-1	-	TRBJ2-4	-	CASSLADRDIQYF	TGCGCCAGCAGCTTGGCCGACCGCGACATTCAGTACTTC
TRBV6-2/TRBV6-3	-	TRBJ1-1	-	CASSYRSDTEAFF	TGTGCCAGCAGTTATCGGAGTGACACTGAAGCTTTCTTT
TRBV27	-	TRBJ2-2	-	CASSFREDGELFF	TGTGCCAGCAGTTTCCGAGAAGACGGGGAGCTGTTTTTT
TRBV2	-	TRBJ2-1	TRBD2	CASRGTSGSRNEQFF	TGTGCCAGCAGAGGGACTAGCGGGAGTCGGAATGAGCAGTTCTTC
TRBV5-4	-	TRBJ2-2	TRBD2	CASSGSPGLANTGELFF	TGTGCCAGCAGCGGCTCACCGGGACTAGCGAACACCGGGGAGCTGTTTTTT
TRBV6-1	-	TRBJ2-1	-	CASSDYAGVTNNEQFF	TGTGCCAGCAGTGATTACGCAGGGGTTACGAACAATGAGCAGTTCTTC
TRBV30	-	TRBJ2-5	TRBD2	CAWVLAGRETQYF	TGTGCCTGGGTCCTAGCGGGAAGGGAGACCCAGTACTTC
TRBV12-3/TRBV12-4	-	TRBJ2-7	TRBD1	CASSTGEPYEQYF	TGTGCCAGCAGCACAGGGGAACCCTACGAGCAGTACTTC
TRBV6-2/TRBV6-3	-	TRBJ2-4	-	CASSRTELKNIQYF	TGTGCCAGCAGTAGGACGGAATTGAAAAACATTCAGTACTTC
TRBV7-2	-	TRBJ1-4	-	CASSGFGGILFF	TGTGCCAGCAGCGGTTTCGGAGGGATACTGTTTTTT
TRBV3-1	-	TRBJ2-7	-	CASSQAGPSSYEQYF	TGTGCCAGCAGCCAAGCGGGCCCTAGCTCCTACGAGCAGTACTTC
TRBV10-3	-	TRBJ2-7	TRBD2	CAISEKGGVSEQYF	TGTGCCATCAGTGAGAAGGGAGGGGTTAGCGAGCAGTACTTC
TRBV28	-	TRBJ2-5	TRBD2	CASSQAQMREKAQYF	TGTGCCAGCAGTCAAGCCCAGATGCGGGAGAAGGCCCAGTACTTC
TRBV20-1	-	TRBJ2-5	-	CSARGVLTKGTQYF	TGCAGTGCTAGAGGAGTTCTCACTAAGGGGACCCAGTACTTC
TRBV29-1	-	TRBJ1-1	-	CSVRGAVGTEAFF	TGCAGCGTTAGGGGTGCGGTTGGCACTGAAGCTTTCTTT
TRBV5-1	-	TRBJ1-6	-	CASSDSMAVPFRNSPLHF	TGCGCCAGCAGCGATTCCATGGCAGTCCCTTTTCGAAATTCACCCCTCCACTTT
TRBV7-2	-	TRBJ2-5	-	CASSSALQETQYF	TGTGCCAGCAGCTCGGCCCTTCAAGAGACCCAGTACTTC
TRBV12-3/TRBV12-4	-	TRBJ2-3	-	CASRARADTQYF	TGTGCCAGCAGGGCCCGGGCAGATACGCAGTATTTT
TRBV11-2	-	TRBJ1-4	-	CASSPDTREGKLFF	TGTGCCAGCAGCCCGGACACACGAGAGGGAAAACTGTTTTTT
TRBV5-1	-	TRBJ1-6	-	CASSPDGTQLFSLHF	TGCGCCAGCAGCCCGGACGGGACCCAACTTTTTTCCCTCCACTTT
TRBV18	once	TRBJ1-4	TRBD1	CASSRRGQDNEKLFF	TGTGCCAGCTCACGGAGGGGGCAAGATAATGAAAAACTGTTTTTT
TRBV4-3	-	TRBJ1-4	-	CASSQDYRAGAFF	TGCGCCAGCAGCCAAGATTATCGGGCCGGAGCGTTTTTT
TRBV3-1	-	TRBJ2-1	-	CASSQVRVGEQFF	TGTGCCAGCAGCCAAGTCCGGGTAGGTGAGCAGTTCTTC
TRBV2	-	TRBJ2-7	TRBD1	CASTRQGASYEQYF	TGTGCCAGCACCAGACAGGGGGCATCCTACGAGCAGTACTTC
TRBV30	-	TRBJ1-2	-	CAWTPGGSFHYGYTF	TGTGCCTGGACCCCGGGAGGGAGCTTTCACTATGGCTACACCTTC
TRBV20-1	-	TRBJ2-2	TRBD1	CSAYRGVPTGELFF	TGCAGTGCTTACAGGGGGGTTCCGACCGGGGAGCTGTTTTTT